This T cell receptor (beta chain) was captured in a study of control samples from healthy donors and cancer patients (dated by TCRdb to the early 2020s). The CDR3 sequence holds 16 residues, the cysteine and phenylalanine included. CDR3 DNA is the only sequence kept; it has 48 bases, read in frame from the first base. Trimming leaves V shorter by 5 bases and J shorter by 1 base, with the junction holding 9 bases beyond the gene matches. In the germline V gene, CDR1 corresponds to SGHTS and CDR2 to YDEGEE. Turning to this clone: The target of this receptor is not known. No base-level quality is on record; no much larger clone is a single base apart.

Libraries came from the immunoSEQ multiplex PCR assay. TCRdb's version of the immuneACCESS table is confined to in-frame rearrangements and falls short of the full clone set. An unresolved V gene accounts for under half of the shortfall where checked; the remainder is of unknown origin. The sample table lists 98,000 or so clones, approximately 84% of them with a count of one. The ten largest clones add up to 6% to 8% of the sample. The sample consisted of blood. The rearranged chain carries TRBV5-8 and TRBJ1-1; TRBD1 matches 9 bases in the middle. This TCR was recovered from a man aged 18 to 30 in good health. The CDR3 protein is CASSLYLGQGNTEAFF. The DNA sequence is TGTGCCAGCAGTTTGTACTTGGGACAGGGGAACACTGAAGCTTTCTTT.